The next 9 T cell receptor beta chains were all read from a single sample in a study of blood T cell repertoires in COVID-19. Using immunoSEQ multiplex PCR, the repertoire was profiled, and TCRdb retains in-frame clones only, with some absent. There are under 250,000 clones in the sample; under 90% occur only once, and around 6.5% lies in the top ten. The sample was peripheral blood. All receptors derive from a man in his sixties who had recovered from COVID-19.

The chain is built from TRBV6-5 and TRBJ2-3; a weak D match, TRBD2 (6 bases). Germline CDR1 is MNHEY and CDR2 is SVGAGI. Between the trimmed V and J ends, which lost 6 bases and 2 bases, there was a span of 15 bases. The CDR3 is 15 residues long. This CDR3 is CASRDQRALTDTQYF. CDR3 in DNA: TGTGCCAGCAGGGACCAGCGGGCCCTCACAGATACGCAGTATTTT.

This chain joins TRBV16 and TRBJ2-7, with D unresolved. This CDR3 is built from 14 residues. Germline values: CDR1 KGHSY, CDR2 FQNENV. V lost 0 bases, J lost 0 bases, and 6 bases lay in between. Here the CDR3 DNA reads TGTGCCAGCAGCCAATCCAGAAGCTCCTACGAGCAGTACTTC. Its translation: CASSQSRSSYEQYF.

This chain connects TRBV7-9 to TRBJ1-1; TRBD1 matches 8 bases. The trim removed 5 bases at V and 9 bases at J, leaving 11 bases unmatched. CDR1 is SEHNR and CDR2 is FQNEAQ in the germline V gene (reference sequence). The CDR3 covers 14 residues. DNA for the CDR3: TGTGCCAGCAGCACATATGGGGCAGGGGGCCAAGCTTTCTTT. Protein: CASSTYGAGGQAFF. Using reference TRBV7-9 and TRBJ1-1 for the parts outside the CDR3, the full variable domain is DTGVSQNPRHKITKRGQNVTFRCDPISEHNRLYWYRQTLGQGPEFLTYFQNEAQLEKSRLLSDRFSAERPKGSFSTLEIQRTEQGDSAMYLCASSTYGAGGQAFFGQGTRLTVV.

V is TRBV18 and J is TRBJ1-5, with D possibly TRBD1 on 6 matching bases. There are 14 residues in the CDR3. Germline CDR1 KGHSH, CDR2 LQKENI. V lost 3 bases, J lost 4 bases, and 10 bases lay in between. The CDR3 protein is CASSPTGNNQPQHF. For the CDR3, the DNA is TGTGCCAGCTCACCTACAGGGAATAATCAGCCCCAGCATTTT.

The rearrangement uses TRBV7-2 and TRBJ1-2, with D maybe TRBD1 (6 bases). V was cut by 4 bases and J by 1 base, with 13 bases left in between. Germline V CDR1 and CDR2: SGHTA, FQGNSA. The CDR3 has 15 residues. In nucleotides, the CDR3 is TGTGCCAGCAGCTCCCCCAGGGGATATAACTATGGCTACACCTTC. It is translated as CASSSPRGYNYGYTF.

The rearrangement joins TRBV11-2 to TRBJ1-1, with 10 bases lining up with TRBD1. The ends lost 6 bases at V and 7 bases at J; junction bases unmatched: 11. The CDR3 sequence is 15 residues long. In germline, CDR1 is SGHAT, CDR2 FQNNGV. The CDR3 loop is CASRGGTGARGEAFF. In DNA form, the CDR3 reads TGTGCCAGCAGGGGTGGGACAGGGGCCAGGGGTGAAGCTTTCTTT.

Details on this clone: Different DNA sequences within this sample yield the same CDR3. This chain connects TRBV18 to TRBJ1-5; D is perhaps TRBD1 (5 bases). The CDR3 sequence is 13 residues long. In germline, CDR1 is KGHSH, CDR2 LQKENI. V lost 6 bases to trimming and J lost 5 bases, with 11 bases between them. This CDR3 is CASSGQGDQPQHF. The DNA of the CDR3 is TGTGCCAGCTCGGGGCAGGGCGATCAGCCCCAGCATTTT.

The V call is TRBV27, the J call TRBJ1-5, with D uncertain. The CDR3 spans 15 residues. CDR1 is MNHEY and CDR2 is SMNVEV in the germline V gene (reference sequence). The V end lost 2 bases, the J end lost 4 bases, and 12 bases lay between the germline ends. CDR3 sequence reads: CASSLEPDGNQPQHF. Written as DNA, the CDR3 is TGTGCCAGCAGTTTAGAGCCTGACGGGAATCAGCCCCAGCATTTT.

The V call is TRBV6-5, the J call TRBJ1-2, with 8 bases matching TRBD1. The length of the CDR3 is 15 residues. CDR1 is MNHEY and CDR2 is SVGAGI in the germline V gene. After removal of 8 bases from V and 0 bases from J, the junction contained 8 bases not matched to a gene. The CDR3 loop is CASADPGQANYGYTF. The CDR3 bases are TGTGCCAGCGCAGACCCGGGACAGGCTAACTATGGCTACACCTTC.